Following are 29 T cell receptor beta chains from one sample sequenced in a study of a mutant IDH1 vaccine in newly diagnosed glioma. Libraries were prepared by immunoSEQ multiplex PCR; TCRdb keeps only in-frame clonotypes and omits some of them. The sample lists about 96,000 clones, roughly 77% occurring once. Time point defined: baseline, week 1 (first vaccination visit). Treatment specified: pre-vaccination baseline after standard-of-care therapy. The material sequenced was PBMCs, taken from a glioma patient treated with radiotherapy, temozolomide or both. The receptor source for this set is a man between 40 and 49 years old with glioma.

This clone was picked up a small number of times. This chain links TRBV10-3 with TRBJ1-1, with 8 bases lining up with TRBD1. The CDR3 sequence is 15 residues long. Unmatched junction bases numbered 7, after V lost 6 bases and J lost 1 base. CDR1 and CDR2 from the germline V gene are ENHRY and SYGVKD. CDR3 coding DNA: TGTGCCATCAGGTCGGACAGGGCGGGGAACACTGAAGCTTTCTTT. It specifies CAIRSDRAGNTEAFF.

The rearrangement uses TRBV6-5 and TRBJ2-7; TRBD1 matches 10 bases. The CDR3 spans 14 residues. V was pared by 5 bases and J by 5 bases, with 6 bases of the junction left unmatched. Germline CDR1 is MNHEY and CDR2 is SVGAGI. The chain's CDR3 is CASSIPGTGDEQYF. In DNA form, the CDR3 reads TGTGCCAGCAGTATCCCCGGGACAGGGGACGAGCAGTACTTC.

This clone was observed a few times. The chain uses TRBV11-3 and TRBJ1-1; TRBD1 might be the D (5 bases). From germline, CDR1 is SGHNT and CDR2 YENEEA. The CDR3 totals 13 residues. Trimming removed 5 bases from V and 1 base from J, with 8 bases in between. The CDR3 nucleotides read TGTGCCAGCAGCGCGGGGGGGAACACTGAAGCTTTCTTT. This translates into CASSAGGNTEAFF.

CDR3 in amino acids: CASSMRGGNTIYF. CDR3 in DNA: TGTGCCAGCAGCATGAGGGGCGGGAACACCATATATTTT. The chain is built from TRBV7-9 and TRBJ1-3; maybe TRBD1 (5 bases). V dropped 5 bases and J dropped 7 bases, with 12 bases sitting between them. Per germline, CDR1 SEHNR and CDR2 FQNEAQ (reference sequence). This CDR3 spans 13 amino acids.

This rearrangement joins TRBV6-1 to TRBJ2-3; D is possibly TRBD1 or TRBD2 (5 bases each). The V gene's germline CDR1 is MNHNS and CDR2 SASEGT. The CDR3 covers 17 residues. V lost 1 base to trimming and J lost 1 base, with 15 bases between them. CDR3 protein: CASSEGSTGPGTDTQYF. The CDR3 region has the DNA TGTGCCAGCAGTGAAGGGTCGACGGGGCCAGGCACAGATACGCAGTATTTT.

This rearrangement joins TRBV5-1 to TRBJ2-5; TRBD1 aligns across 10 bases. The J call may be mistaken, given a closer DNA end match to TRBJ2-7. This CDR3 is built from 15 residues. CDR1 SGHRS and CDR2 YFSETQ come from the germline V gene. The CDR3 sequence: CASRRGGTGDYEQYF. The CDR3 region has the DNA TGCGCCAGCCGGCGGGGCGGGACAGGGGACTACGAGCAGTACTTC.

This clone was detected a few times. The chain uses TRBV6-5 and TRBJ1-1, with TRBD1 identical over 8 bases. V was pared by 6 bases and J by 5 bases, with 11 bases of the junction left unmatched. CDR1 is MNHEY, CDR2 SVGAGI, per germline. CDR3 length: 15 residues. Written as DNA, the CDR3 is TGTGCCAGCAGAGGCGCTTGGACAGGGTGGACTGAAGCTTTCTTT. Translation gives CASRGAWTGWTEAFF.

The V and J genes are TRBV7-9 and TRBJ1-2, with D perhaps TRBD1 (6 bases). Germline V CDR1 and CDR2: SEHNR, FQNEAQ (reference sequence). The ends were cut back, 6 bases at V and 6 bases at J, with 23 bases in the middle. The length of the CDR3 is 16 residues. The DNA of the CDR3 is TGTGCCAGCAGTCCGATCCTTGCACAGGGATTAAATGGCTACACCTTC. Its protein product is CASSPILAQGLNGYTF.

The CDR3 region has the DNA TGTGCCAGCAGGAGAGGGGACAGGGATTCGGCTGGCTACACCTTC. This sequence encodes CASRRGDRDSAGYTF. The rearrangement links TRBV2 to TRBJ1-2, with 9 bases identical to TRBD1. The CDR3 is 15 residues long. The V gene end was trimmed by 6 bases and the J gene end by 7 bases; junction bases not matched to a gene: 12. The V gene's germline CDR1 is SNHLY and CDR2 FYNNEI.

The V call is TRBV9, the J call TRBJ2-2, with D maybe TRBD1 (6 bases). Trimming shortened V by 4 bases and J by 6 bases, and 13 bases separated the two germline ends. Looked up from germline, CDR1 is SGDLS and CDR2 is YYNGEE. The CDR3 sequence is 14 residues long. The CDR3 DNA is TGTGCCAGCAGCACCGGACAGACACCCGGGGAGCTGTTTTTT. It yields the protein CASSTGQTPGELFF.

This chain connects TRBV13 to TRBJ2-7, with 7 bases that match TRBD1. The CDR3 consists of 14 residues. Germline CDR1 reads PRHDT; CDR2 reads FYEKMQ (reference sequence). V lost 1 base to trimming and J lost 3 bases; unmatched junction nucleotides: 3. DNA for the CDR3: TGTGCCAGCAGCTTAGTGGGACAGAGCTACGAGCAGTACTTC. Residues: CASSLVGQSYEQYF.

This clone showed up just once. CDR3 residues: CASKEASGMVGEQFF. The CDR3 region has the DNA TGTGCCAGCAAGGAGGCTAGCGGGATGGTCGGTGAGCAGTTCTTC. The chain joins TRBV2 to TRBJ2-1, with TRBD2 matching 9 bases. This CDR3 contains 15 residues. Germline CDR1 reads SNHLY; CDR2 reads FYNNEI. J lost 9 bases, V lost 7 bases, and 13 bases had no gene match.

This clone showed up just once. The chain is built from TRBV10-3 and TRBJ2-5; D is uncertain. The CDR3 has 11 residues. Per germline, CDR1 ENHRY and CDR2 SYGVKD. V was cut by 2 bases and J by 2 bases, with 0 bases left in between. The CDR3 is CAISEQETQYF. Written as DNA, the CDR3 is TGTGCCATCAGTGAGCAAGAGACCCAGTACTTC.

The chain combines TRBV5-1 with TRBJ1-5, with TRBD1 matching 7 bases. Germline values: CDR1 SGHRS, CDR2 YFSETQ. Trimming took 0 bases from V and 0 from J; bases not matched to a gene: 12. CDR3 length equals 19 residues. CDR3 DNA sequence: TGCGCCAGCAGCTTGGACCCCCTTCTTGACAGGGATAGCAATCAGCCCCAGCATTTT. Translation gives CASSLDPLLDRDSNQPQHF.

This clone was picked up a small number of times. This CDR3 reads CASSKGDSYTEAFF. CDR3 DNA sequence: TGCGCCAGCAGCAAGGGGGACTCTTACACTGAAGCTTTCTTT. The V gene is TRBV4-3, the J gene TRBJ1-1, with D maybe TRBD1 (6 bases). The CDR3 has 14 residues. The V end was cut by 5 bases, the J end by 3 bases, with 13 bases between. CDR1 and CDR2 (germline): LGHNA, YSLEER.

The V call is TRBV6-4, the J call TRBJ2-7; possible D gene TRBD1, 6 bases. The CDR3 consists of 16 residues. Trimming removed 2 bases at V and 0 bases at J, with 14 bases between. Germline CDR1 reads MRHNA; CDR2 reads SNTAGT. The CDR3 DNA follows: TGTGCCAGCAGTGACCCCGGGACACAGAGCTCCTACGAGCAGTACTTC. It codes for CASSDPGTQSSYEQYF.

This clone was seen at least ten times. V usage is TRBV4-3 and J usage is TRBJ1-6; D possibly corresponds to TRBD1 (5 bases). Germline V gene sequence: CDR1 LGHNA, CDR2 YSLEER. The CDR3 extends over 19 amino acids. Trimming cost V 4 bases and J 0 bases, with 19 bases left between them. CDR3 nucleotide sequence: TGCGCCAGCAGCCCGGCAAGGGCAGGGCTGAGCTCCTATAATTCACCCCTCCACTTT. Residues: CASSPARAGLSSYNSPLHF.

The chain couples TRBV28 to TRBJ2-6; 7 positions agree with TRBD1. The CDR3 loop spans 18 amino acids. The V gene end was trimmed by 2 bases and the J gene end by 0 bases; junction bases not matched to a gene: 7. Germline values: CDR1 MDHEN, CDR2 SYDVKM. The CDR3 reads CASSLQAGGNSGANVLTF. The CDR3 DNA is TGTGCCAGCAGTTTACAGGCAGGGGGAAACTCTGGGGCCAACGTCCTGACTTTC.

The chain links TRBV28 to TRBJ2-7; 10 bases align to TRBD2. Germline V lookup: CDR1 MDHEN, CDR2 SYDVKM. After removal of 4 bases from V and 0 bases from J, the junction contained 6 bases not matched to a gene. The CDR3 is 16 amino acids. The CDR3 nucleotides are TGTGCCAGCAGTTCGCTAGCGGGAGTGTTCTCCTACGAGCAGTACTTC. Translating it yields CASSSLAGVFSYEQYF.

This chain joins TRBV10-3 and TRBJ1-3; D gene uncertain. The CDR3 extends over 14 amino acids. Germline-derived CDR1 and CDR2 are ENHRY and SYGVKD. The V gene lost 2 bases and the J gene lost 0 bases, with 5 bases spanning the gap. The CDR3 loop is CAISESFSGNTIYF. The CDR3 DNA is TGTGCCATCAGTGAGAGTTTCTCTGGAAACACCATATATTTT.

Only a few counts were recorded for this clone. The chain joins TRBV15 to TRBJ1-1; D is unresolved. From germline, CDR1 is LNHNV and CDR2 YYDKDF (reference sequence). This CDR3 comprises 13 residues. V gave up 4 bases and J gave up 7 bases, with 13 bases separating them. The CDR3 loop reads CATSTTLGGEAFF. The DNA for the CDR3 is TGTGCCACCAGCACCACTCTGGGCGGTGAAGCTTTCTTT.

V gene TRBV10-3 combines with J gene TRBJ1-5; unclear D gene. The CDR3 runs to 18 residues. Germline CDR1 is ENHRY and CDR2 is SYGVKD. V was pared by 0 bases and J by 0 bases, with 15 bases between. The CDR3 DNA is TGTGCCATCAGTGAGTCGATCGTCGGGCAGGCTAGCAATCAGCCCCAGCATTTT. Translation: CAISESIVGQASNQPQHF.

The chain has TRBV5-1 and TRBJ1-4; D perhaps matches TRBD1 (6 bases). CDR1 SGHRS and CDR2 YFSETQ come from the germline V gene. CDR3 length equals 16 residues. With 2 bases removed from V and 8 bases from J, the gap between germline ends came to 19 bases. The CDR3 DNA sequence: TGCGCCAGCAGCTTCTCGTCAGGGGTAGAGAACGAAAAACTGTTTTTT. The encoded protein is CASSFSSGVENEKLFF.

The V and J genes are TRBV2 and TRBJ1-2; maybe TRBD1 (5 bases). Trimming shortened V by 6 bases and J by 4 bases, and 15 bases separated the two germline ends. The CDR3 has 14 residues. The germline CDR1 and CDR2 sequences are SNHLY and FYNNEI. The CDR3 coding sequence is TGTGCCAGCAGGCAGGGAGGGCAGTTCTATGGCTACACCTTC. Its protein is CASRQGGQFYGYTF.

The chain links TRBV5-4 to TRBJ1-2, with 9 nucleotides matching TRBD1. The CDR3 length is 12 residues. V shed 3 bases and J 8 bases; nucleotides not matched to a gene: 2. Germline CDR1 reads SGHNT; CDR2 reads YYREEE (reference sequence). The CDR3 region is CASSWDREGYTF. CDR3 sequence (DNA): TGTGCCAGCAGCTGGGACAGGGAGGGCTACACCTTC. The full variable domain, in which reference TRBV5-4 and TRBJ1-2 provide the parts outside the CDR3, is ETGVTQSPTHLIKTRGQQVTLRCSSQSGHNTVSWYQQALGQGPQFIFQYYREEENGRGNFPPRFSGLQFPNYSSELNVNALELDDSALYLCASSWDREGYTFGSGTRLTVV.

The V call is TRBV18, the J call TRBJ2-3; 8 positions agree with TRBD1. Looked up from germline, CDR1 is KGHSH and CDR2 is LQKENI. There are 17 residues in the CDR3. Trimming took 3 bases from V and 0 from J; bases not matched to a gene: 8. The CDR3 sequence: CASSPGSRDRSTDTQYF. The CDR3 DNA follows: TGTGCCAGCTCACCGGGGTCGCGGGACAGGAGCACAGATACGCAGTATTTT. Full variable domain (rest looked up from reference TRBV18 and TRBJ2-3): NAGVMQNPRHLVRRRGQEARLRCSPMKGHSHVYWYRQLPEEGLKFMVYLQKENIIDESGMPKERFSAEFPKEGPSILRIQQVVRGDSAAYFCASSPGSRDRSTDTQYFGPGTRLTVL.

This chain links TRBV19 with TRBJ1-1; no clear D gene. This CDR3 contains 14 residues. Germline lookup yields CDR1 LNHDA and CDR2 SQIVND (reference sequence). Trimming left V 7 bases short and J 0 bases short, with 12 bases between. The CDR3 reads CASTLAGMNTEAFF. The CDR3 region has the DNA TGTGCCAGTACCTTGGCAGGCATGAACACTGAAGCTTTCTTT.

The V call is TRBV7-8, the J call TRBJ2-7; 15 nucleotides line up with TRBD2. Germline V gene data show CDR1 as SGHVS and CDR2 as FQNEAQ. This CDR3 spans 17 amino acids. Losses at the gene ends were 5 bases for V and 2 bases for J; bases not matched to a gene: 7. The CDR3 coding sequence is TGTGCCAGCAGCCTGGGACGGACTAGCGGGAGGGCCTACGAGCAGTACTTC. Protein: CASSLGRTSGRAYEQYF.

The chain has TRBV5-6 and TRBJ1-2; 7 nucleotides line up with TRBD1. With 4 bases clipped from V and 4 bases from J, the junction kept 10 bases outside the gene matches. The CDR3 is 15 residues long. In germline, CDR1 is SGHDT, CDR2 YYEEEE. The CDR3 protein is CASSTGDRLFYGYTF. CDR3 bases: TGTGCCAGCAGCACCGGGGACAGACTTTTCTATGGCTACACCTTC.